The clone carrying this T cell receptor (beta chain) was seen at least ten times. Its specificity is not known. No donor was unhealthy or non-Caucasian. This record comes from a study of identical twins. General study points: Modelling underestimated the level of out-of-frame TCR alpha sharing observed in monozygotic twins. While abundant cord blood beta clonotypes carried fewer insertions, memory repertoires showed no such pattern.

The V gene's germline CDR1 is SNHLY and CDR2 FYNNEI. V lost 1 base and J 2 bases, leaving 8 bases between the germline ends. The CDR3 runs to 15 residues. Each CDR3 protein gets one entry after TCRdb re-called the 5' RACE reads with MiXCR. The data contain 500,000 to 650,000 distinct CDR3 sequences, under 8.5% of them seen just once; the ten biggest clones take up roughly 1.5%. This same sample was also taken into another study, of yellow fever vaccine responses in identical twins.

This chain connects TRBV2 to TRBJ2-2, with D unclear. This TCR was recovered from a young woman in good health. Sequencing input: PBMCs. This chain's CDR3 is CASSEGRSNTGELFF. The CDR3 nucleotides are TGTGCCAGCAGTGAAGGCCGCAGTAACACCGGGGAGCTGTTTTTT.